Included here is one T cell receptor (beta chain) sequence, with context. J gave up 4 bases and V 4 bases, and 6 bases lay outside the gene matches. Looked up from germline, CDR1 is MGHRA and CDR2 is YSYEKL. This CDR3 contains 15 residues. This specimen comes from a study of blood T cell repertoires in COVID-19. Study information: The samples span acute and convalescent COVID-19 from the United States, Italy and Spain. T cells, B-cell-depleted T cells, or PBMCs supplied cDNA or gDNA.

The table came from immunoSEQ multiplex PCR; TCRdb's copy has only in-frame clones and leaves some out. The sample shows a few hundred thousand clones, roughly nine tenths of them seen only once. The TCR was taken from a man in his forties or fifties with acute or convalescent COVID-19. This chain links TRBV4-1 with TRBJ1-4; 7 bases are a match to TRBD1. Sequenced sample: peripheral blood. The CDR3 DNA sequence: TGCGCCAGCAGCCCCCCACAGGGGATTAATGAAAAACTGTTTTTT. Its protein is CASSPPQGINEKLFF.